The TCR beta chain described here comes from a study of cytomegalovirus exposure and HLA in healthy donors. Study-wide results and limits: Confirmation was obtained in vitro that a few CMV-associated chains are specific for CMV antigens. The study listed 164 cytomegalovirus-associated TCR beta chains.

The germline gives CDR1 KGHSH, CDR2 LQKENI. The germline V and J ends were trimmed by 3 bases and 2 bases, with 7 bases remaining between them. The CDR3 loop spans 14 amino acids. This clone appeared once. The target antigen is unknown. The PCR had 60 Vbeta and 13 Jbeta primers. The repertoire was sequenced with immunoSEQ multiplex PCR; TCRdb's copy has only in-frame clones and lacks some. The repertoire holds fewer than 200,000 clones, with around 80% as singletons. The chain is built from TRBV18 and TRBJ2-2; D not certain. The origin of this receptor is a woman in her fifties or sixties in good health and CMV-seropositive. Sequences were obtained from PBMCs. Here the CDR3 DNA reads TGTGCCAGCTCACCGGTACTCAACACCGGGGAGCTGTTTTTT. This codes for CASSPVLNTGELFF.